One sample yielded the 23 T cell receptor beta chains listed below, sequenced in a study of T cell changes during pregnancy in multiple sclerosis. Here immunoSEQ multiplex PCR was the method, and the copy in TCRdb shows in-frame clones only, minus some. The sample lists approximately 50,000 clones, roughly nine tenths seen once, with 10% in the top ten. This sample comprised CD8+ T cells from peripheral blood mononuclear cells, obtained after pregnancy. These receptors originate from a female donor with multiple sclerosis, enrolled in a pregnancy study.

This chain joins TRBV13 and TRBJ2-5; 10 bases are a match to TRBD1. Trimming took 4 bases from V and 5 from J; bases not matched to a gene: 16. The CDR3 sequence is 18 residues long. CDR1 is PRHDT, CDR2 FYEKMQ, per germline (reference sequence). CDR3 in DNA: TGTGCCAGCAGCTCATCCCGAGACAGGGGGCGTTTTTGGGAGACCCAGTACTTC. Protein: CASSSSRDRGRFWETQYF.

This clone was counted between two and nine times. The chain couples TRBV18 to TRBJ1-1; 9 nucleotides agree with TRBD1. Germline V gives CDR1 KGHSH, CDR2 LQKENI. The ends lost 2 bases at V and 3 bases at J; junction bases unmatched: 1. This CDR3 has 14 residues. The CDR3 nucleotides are TGTGCCAGCTCACCAAGACAGGGGGACACTGAAGCTTTCTTT. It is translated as CASSPRQGDTEAFF. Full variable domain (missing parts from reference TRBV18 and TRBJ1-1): NAGVMQNPRHLVRRRGQEARLRCSPMKGHSHVYWYRQLPEEGLKFMVYLQKENIIDESGMPKERFSAEFPKEGPSILRIQQVVRGDSAAYFCASSPRQGDTEAFFGQGTRLTVV.

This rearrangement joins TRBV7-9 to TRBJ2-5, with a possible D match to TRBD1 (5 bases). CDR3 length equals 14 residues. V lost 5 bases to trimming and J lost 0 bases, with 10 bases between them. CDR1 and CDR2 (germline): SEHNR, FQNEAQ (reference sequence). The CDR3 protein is CASSAPDNQETQYF. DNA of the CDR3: TGTGCCAGCAGCGCACCGGACAACCAAGAGACCCAGTACTTC.

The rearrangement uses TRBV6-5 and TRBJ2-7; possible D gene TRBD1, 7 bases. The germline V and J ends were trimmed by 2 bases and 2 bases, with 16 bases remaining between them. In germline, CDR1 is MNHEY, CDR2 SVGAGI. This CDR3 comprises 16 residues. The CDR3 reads CASSYHRGRGTYEQYF. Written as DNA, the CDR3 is TGTGCCAGCAGTTACCACAGGGGTCGGGGGACCTACGAGCAGTACTTC.

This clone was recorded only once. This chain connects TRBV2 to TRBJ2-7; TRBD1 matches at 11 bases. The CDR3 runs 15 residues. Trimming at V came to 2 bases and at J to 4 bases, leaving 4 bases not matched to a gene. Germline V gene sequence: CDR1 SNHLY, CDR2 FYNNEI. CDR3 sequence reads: CASSERGQGGYEQYF. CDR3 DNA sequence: TGTGCCAGCAGTGAACGGGGACAGGGGGGTTACGAGCAGTACTTC.

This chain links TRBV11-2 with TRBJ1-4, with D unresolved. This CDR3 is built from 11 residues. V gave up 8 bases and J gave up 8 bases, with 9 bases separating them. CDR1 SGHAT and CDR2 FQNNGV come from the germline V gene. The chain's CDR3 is CASVSGEKLFF. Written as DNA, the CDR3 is TGTGCCAGCGTCTCGGGGGAAAAACTGTTTTTT.

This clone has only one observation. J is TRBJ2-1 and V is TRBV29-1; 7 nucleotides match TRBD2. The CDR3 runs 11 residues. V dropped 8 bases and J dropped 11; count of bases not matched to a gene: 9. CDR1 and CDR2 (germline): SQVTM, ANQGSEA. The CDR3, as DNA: TGCAGCCCACGGGGGGACGGTAAGCAGTTCTTC. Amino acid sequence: CSPRGDGKQFF.

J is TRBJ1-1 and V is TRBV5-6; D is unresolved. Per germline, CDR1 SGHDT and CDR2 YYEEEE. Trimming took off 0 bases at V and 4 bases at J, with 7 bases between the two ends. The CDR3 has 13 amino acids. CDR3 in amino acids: CASSLAQATEAFF. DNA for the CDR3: TGTGCCAGCAGCTTGGCCCAGGCCACTGAAGCTTTCTTT.

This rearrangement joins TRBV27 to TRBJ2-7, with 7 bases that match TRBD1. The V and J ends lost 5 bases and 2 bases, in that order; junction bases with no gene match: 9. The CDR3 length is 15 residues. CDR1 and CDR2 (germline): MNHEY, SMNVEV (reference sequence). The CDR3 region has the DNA TGTGCCAGCAGTCAAGGACAGGAGATTACCTACGAGCAGTACTTC. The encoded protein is CASSQGQEITYEQYF.

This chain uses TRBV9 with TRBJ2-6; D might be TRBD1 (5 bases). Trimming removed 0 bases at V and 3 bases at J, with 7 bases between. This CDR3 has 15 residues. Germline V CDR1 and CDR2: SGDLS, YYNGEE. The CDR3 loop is CASSVVRDGANVLTF. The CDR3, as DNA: TGTGCCAGCAGCGTAGTCAGGGATGGGGCCAACGTCCTGACTTTC. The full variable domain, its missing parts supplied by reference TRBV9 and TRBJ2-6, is DSGVTQTPKHLITATGQRVTLRCSPRSGDLSVYWYQQSLDQGLQFLIQYYNGEERAKGNILERFSAQQFPDLHSELNLSSLELGDSALYFCASSVVRDGANVLTFGAGSRLTVL.

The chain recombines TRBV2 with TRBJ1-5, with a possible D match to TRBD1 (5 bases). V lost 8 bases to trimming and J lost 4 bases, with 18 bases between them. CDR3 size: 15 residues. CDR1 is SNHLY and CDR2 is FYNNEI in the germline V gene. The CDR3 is CASRLTAAGNQPQHF. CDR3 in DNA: TGTGCCAGCCGCTTGACAGCAGCAGGGAATCAGCCCCAGCATTTT.

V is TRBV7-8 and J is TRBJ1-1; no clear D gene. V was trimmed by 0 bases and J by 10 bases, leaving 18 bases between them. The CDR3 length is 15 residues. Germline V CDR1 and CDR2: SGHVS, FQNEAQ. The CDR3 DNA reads TGTGCCAGCAGCTTAGCGCGGGCCCCTCCTAATAGAGCTTTCTTT. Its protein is CASSLARAPPNRAFF. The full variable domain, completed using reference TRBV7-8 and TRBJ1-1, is GAGVSQSPRYKVAKRGQDVALRCDPISGHVSLFWYQQALGQGPEFLTYFQNEAQLDKSGLPSDRFFAERPEGSVSTLKIQRTQQEDSAVYLCASSLARAPPNRAFFGQGTRLTVV.

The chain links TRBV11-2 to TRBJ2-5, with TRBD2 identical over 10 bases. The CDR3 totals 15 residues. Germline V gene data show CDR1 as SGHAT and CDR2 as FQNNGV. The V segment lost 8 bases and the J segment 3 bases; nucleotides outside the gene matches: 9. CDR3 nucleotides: TGTGCCAGCGCCGCACTAGCGGGGATCAAAGAGACCCAGTACTTC. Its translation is CASAALAGIKETQYF.

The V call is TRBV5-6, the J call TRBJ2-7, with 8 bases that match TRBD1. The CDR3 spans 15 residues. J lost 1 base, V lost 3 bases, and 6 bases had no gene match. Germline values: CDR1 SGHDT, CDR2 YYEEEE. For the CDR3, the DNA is TGTGCCAGCAGCTGGGCCGGACAGGGTTCCTACGAGCAGTACTTC. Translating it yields CASSWAGQGSYEQYF.

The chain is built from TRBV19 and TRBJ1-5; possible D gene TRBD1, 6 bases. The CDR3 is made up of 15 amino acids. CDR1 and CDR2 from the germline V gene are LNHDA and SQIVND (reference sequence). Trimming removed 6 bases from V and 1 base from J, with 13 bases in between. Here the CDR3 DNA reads TGTGCCAGTAGGAAACAGGGTGCGAGCAATCAGCCCCAGCATTTT. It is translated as CASRKQGASNQPQHF.

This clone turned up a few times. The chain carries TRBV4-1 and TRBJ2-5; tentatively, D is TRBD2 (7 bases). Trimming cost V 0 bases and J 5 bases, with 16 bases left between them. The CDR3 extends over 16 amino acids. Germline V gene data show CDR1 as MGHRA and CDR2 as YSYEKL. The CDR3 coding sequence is TGCGCCAGCAGCCAAGATCCGGGAGAGGGGGGGGAGACCCAGTACTTC. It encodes CASSQDPGEGGETQYF.

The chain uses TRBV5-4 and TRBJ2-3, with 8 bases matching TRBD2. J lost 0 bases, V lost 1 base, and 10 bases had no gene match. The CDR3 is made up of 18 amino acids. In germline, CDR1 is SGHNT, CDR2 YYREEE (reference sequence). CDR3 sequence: CASSLWIGGGTSTDTQYF. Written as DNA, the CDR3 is TGTGCCAGCAGCTTGTGGATTGGCGGGGGGACAAGCACAGATACGCAGTATTTT.

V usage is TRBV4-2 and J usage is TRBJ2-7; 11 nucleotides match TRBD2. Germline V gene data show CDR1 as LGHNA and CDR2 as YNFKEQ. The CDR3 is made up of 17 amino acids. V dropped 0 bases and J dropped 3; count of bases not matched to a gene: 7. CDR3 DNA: TGTGCCAGCAGCCAAGATGGTCTAGCGGGGGGTCTCTACGAGCAGTACTTC. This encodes CASSQDGLAGGLYEQYF.

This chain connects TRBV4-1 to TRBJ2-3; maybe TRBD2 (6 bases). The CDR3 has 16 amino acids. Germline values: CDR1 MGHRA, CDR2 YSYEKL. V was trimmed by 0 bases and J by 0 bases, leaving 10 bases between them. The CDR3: CASSQDMEGSTDTQYF. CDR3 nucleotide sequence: TGCGCCAGCAGCCAAGATATGGAGGGAAGCACAGATACGCAGTATTTT.

The CDR3 here is CASRQAFQLFF. The DNA for the CDR3 is TGTGCCAGCAGACAGGCGTTCCAGCTGTTTTTT. The chain carries TRBV19 and TRBJ2-2, with TRBD1 as a possible D gene (6 bases). The germline gives CDR1 LNHDA, CDR2 SQIVND (reference sequence). Trimming left V 9 bases short and J 12 bases short, with 14 bases between. This CDR3 is built from 11 residues.

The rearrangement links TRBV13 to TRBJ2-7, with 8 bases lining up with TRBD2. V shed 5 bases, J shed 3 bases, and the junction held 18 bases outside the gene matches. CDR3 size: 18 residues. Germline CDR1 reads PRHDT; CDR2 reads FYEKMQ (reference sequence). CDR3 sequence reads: CASSPRRGAGERDYEQYF. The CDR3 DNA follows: TGTGCCAGCAGCCCCCGGCGGGGGGCGGGGGAAAGGGACTACGAGCAGTACTTC.

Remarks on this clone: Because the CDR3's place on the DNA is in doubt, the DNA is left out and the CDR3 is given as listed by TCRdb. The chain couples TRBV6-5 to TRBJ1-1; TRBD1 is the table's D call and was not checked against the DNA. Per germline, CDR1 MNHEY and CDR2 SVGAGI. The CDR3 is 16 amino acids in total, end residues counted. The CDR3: CASSSSGQSMNTEAFF.

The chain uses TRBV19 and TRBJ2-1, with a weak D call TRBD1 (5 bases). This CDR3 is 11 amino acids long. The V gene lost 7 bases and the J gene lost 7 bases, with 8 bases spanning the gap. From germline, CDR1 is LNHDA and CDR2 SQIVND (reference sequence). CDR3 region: CASTSGNEQFF. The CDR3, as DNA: TGTGCCAGTACCTCAGGGAATGAGCAGTTCTTC.